One sample yielded the 8 T cell receptor beta chains listed below, sequenced in a study of T cell responses to AZD1222 COVID-19 vaccine. Repertoires were generated with immunoSEQ multiplex PCR, while TCRdb's copy carries only in-frame clones and drops some. Of 150,000 or so clones detected, 90% to 95% appear once; the ten largest clones hold 2.6%. Sequencing was performed on peripheral blood, taken on day 0 of AZD1222 vaccination. These receptors were obtained from an adult in good health.

The V call is TRBV7-9, the J call TRBJ2-3; 10 bases agree with TRBD2. Trimming cost V 1 base and J 3 bases; bases outside gene matches: 13. The CDR3 has 19 residues. Germline CDR1 and CDR2: SEHNR and FQNEAQ (reference sequence). CDR3 amino acids: CASSLGLASGSLGTDTQYF. Written as DNA, the CDR3 is TGTGCCAGCAGCTTAGGGTTGGCTAGCGGGAGTTTGGGGACAGATACGCAGTATTTT.

V usage is TRBV3-1 (or the pseudogene TRBV3-2) and J usage is TRBJ1-2, with no clear D. V was shortened by 1 base and J by 8 bases, with 8 bases between the two germline ends. In germline, CDR1 is LGHDT, CDR2 YNNKEL (reference sequence). This CDR3 spans 12 amino acids. The DNA of the CDR3 is TGTGCCAGCAGCCAAGCCGGGGAGGGCTACACCTTC. Translation: CASSQAGEGYTF.

This clone occurred a few times. The chain is built from TRBV27 and TRBJ1-5; 10 nucleotides agree with TRBD1. Germline loops: CDR1 MNHEY, CDR2 SMNVEV (reference sequence). Trimming took 6 bases from V and 7 from J; bases not matched to a gene: 6. The CDR3 contains 14 residues. The CDR3 loop reads CASSPQTGGQPQHF. CDR3 nucleotides: TGTGCCAGCAGCCCACAGACAGGGGGCCAGCCCCAGCATTTT.

The chain couples TRBV5-1 to TRBJ2-3, with 7 bases aligning to TRBD1. The CDR3 loop spans 16 amino acids. V was pared by 4 bases and J by 2 bases, with 10 bases of the junction left unmatched. In germline, CDR1 is SGHRS, CDR2 YFSETQ. The CDR3: CASSQGQREDTDTQYF. In nucleotides, the CDR3 is TGCGCCAGCAGCCAGGGACAGAGGGAAGACACAGATACGCAGTATTTT.

V gene TRBV6-5 combines with J gene TRBJ1-6, with D possibly being TRBD1 (5 bases). Trimming left V 5 bases short and J 13 bases short, with 15 bases between. There are 13 residues in the CDR3. The germline CDR1 and CDR2 sequences are MNHEY and SVGAGI. The DNA of the CDR3 is TGTGCCAGCAGTCAGGCGGGGGGTTCCCCCCTCCACTTT. It encodes CASSQAGGSPLHF.

V gene TRBV6-5 combines with J gene TRBJ1-6; 10 nucleotides align to TRBD1. The CDR3 contains 16 residues. V was pared by 2 bases and J by 10 bases, with 8 bases of the junction left unmatched. In germline, CDR1 is MNHEY, CDR2 SVGAGI. The DNA of the CDR3 is TGTGCCAGCAGTTACGGGGACAGGGGATTCGGGTCACCCCTCCACTTT. It encodes CASSYGDRGFGSPLHF.

The chain combines TRBV27 with TRBJ1-2; the D gene is possibly TRBD1 (5 bases). This CDR3 contains 13 residues. Germline V gives CDR1 MNHEY, CDR2 SMNVEV (reference sequence). V dropped 6 bases and J dropped 7 bases, with 15 bases sitting between them. The CDR3 nucleotides read TGTGCCAGCAGCCTCTCCGGGACTGGTGGCTACACCTTC. Its translation is CASSLSGTGGYTF.

The chain carries TRBV5-6 and TRBJ2-1; no clear D. The CDR3 has 13 amino acids. Per the germline V gene, CDR1 is SGHDT and CDR2 is YYEEEE. Deletions cut 1 base from V and 6 bases from J, with 8 bases between. The CDR3 loop is CASSLWVGNEQFF. CDR3 DNA: TGTGCCAGCAGCTTGTGGGTAGGCAATGAGCAGTTCTTC.